The present T cell receptor beta chain was sequenced within a study of blood T cell repertoires in COVID-19. Looking at the study overall: Italy, Spain and the United States were the sources of the convalescent and acute COVID-19 samples. Nucleic acid was either cDNA or gDNA, and it came from T cells, B-cell-depleted T cells, or PBMCs.

Participants' reported clinical history set cohort assignment. TCRdb's table, derived via immunoSEQ multiplex PCR, lists solely in-frame clones and lacks some. Of 300,000 to 350,000 clones in the sample, 87% are singletons; the top ten hold around 9%. This CDR3 spans 16 amino acids. J lost 4 bases, V lost 0 bases, and 8 bases had no gene match. Germline CDR1 and CDR2: SGDLS and YYNGEE. The sequencing sample was made of PBMCs or T cells enriched from blood (not recorded which). The chain couples TRBV9 to TRBJ1-2; 8 bases are shared with TRBD1. The TCR originated in a woman under 30 who had recovered from COVID-19. The CDR3 sequence is CASSVGTGTISYGYTF. The DNA for the CDR3 is TGTGCCAGCAGCGTAGGGACAGGGACTATTAGCTATGGCTACACCTTC.